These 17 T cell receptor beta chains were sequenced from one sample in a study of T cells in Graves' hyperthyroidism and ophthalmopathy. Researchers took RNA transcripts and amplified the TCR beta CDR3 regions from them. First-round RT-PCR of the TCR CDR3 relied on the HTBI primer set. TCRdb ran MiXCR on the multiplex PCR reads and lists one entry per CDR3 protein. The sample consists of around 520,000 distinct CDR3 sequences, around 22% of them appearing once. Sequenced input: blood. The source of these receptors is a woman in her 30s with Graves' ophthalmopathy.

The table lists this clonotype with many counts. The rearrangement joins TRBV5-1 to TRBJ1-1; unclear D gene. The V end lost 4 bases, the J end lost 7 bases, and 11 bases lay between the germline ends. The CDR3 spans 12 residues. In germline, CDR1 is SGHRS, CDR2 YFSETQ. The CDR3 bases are TGCGCCAGCAGCGAGGACTTTATTGAAGCTTTCTTT. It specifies CASSEDFIEAFF. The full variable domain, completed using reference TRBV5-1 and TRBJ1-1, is KAGVTQTPRYLIKTRGQQVTLSCSPISGHRSVSWYQQTPGQGLQFLFEYFSETQRNKGNFPGRFSGRQFSNSRSEMNVSTLELGDSALYLCASSEDFIEAFFGQGTRLTVV.

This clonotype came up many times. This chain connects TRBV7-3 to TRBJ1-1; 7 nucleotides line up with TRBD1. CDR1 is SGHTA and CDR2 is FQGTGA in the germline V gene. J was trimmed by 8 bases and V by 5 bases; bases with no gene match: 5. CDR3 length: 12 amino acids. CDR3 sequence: CASSALTGEAFF. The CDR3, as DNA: TGTGCCAGCAGCGCCCTGACAGGGGAAGCTTTCTTT.

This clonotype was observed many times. CDR3 sequence: CASSLLIRSEAFF. The CDR3 nucleotides read TGTGCCAGCAGTTTATTAATCAGGTCAGAAGCTTTCTTT. This sequence joins TRBV28 and TRBJ1-1; no firm D call. Germline CDR1 reads MDHEN; CDR2 reads SYDVKM. The CDR3 is 13 amino acids. Trimming removed 1 base from V and 8 bases from J, with 11 bases in between.

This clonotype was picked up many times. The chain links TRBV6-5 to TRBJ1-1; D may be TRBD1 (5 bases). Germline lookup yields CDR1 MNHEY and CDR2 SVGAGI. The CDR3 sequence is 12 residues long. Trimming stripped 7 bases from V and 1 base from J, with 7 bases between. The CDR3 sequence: CASIGQNTEAFF. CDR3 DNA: TGTGCCAGCATAGGACAGAACACTGAAGCTTTCTTT.

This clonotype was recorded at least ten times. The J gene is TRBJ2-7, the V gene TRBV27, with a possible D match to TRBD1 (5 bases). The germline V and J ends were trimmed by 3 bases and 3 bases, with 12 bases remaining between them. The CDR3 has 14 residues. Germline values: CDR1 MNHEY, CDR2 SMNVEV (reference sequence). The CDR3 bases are TGTGCCAGCAGTTTCTCGGACACCCTCTACGAGCAGTACTTC. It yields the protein CASSFSDTLYEQYF.

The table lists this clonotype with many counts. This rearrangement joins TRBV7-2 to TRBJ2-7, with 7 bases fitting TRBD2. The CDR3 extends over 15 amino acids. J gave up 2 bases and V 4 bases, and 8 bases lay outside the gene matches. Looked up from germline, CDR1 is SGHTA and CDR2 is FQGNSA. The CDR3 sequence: CASSSRAGLTYEQYF. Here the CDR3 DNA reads TGTGCCAGCAGCTCTCGAGCGGGGCTTACCTACGAGCAGTACTTC.

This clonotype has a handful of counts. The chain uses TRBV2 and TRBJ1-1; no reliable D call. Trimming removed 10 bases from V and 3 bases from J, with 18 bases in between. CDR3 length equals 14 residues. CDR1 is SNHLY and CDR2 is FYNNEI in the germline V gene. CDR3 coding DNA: TGTGCCACCTCAAGGGAGGGTAGGGACACTGAAGCTTTCTTT. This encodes CATSREGRDTEAFF.

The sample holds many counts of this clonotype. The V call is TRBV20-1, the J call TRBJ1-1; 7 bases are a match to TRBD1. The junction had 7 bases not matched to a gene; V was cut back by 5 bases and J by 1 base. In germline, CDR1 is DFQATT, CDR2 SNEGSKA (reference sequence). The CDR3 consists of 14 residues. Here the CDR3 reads CSAPTGTANTEAFF. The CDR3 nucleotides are TGCAGTGCTCCCACCGGGACAGCGAACACTGAAGCTTTCTTT.

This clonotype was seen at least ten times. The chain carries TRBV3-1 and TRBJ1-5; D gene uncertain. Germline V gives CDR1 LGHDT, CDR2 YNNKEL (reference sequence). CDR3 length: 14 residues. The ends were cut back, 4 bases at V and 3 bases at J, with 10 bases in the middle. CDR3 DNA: TGTGCCAGCAGCCCCGGACGGATCAATCAGCCCCAGCATTTT. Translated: CASSPGRINQPQHF.

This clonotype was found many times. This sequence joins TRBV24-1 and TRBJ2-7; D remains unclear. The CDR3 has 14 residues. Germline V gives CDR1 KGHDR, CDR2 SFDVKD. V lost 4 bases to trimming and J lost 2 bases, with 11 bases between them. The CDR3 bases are TGTGCCACCAGTGAAACAGTCAGGCCCTACGAGCAGTACTTC. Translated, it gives CATSETVRPYEQYF.

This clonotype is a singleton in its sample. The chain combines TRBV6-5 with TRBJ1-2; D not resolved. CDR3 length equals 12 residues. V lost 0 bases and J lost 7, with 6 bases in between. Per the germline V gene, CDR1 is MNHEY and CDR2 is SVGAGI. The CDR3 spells CASSYSEGGYTF. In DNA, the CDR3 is TGTGCCAGCAGTTACTCGGAGGGTGGCTACACCTTC.

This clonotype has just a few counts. CDR3 protein: CSARPGTGSSGANVLTF. Written as DNA, the CDR3 is TGCAGTGCTCGCCCCGGGACAGGAAGCTCTGGGGCCAACGTCCTGACTTTC. The chain has TRBV20-1 and TRBJ2-6, with 8 positions matching TRBD1. The length of the CDR3 is 17 residues. Trimming took 5 bases from V and 0 from J; bases not matched to a gene: 9. In germline, CDR1 is DFQATT, CDR2 SNEGSKA (reference sequence).

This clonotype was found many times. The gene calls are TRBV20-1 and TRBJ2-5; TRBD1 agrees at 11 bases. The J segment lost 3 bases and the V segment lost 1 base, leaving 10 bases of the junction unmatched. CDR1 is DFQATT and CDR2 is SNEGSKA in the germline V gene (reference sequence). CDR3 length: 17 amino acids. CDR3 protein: CSARGRSGTGGKETQYF. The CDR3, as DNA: TGCAGTGCTAGAGGTCGCTCCGGGACAGGGGGAAAAGAGACCCAGTACTTC.

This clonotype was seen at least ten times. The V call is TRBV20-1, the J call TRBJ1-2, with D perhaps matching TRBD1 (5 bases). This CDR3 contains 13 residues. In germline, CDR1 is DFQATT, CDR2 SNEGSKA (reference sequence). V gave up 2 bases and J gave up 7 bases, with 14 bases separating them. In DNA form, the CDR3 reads TGCAGTGCTAGACGGAGGGACTCAGGTGGCTACACCTTC. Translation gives CSARRRDSGGYTF.

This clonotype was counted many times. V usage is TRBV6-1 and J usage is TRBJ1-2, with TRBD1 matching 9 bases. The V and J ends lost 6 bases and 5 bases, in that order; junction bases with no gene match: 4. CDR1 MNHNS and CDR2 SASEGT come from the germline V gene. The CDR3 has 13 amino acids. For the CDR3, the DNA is TGTGCCAGCAGGGACAGGGGCCGGTATGGCTACACCTTC. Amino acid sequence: CASRDRGRYGYTF.

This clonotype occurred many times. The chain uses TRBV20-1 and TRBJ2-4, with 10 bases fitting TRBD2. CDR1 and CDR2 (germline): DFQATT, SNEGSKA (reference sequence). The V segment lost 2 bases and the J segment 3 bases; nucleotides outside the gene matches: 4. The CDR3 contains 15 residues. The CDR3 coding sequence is TGCAGTGCTAGATTAGCGGGGGGAGGCAAAAACATTCAGTACTTC. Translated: CSARLAGGGKNIQYF.

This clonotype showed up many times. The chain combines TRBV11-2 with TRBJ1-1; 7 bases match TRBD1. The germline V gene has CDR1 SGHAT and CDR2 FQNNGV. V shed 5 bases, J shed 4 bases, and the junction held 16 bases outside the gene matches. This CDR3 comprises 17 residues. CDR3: CASSHRRGRDNATEAFF. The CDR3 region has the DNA TGTGCCAGCAGCCACCGAAGGGGGCGCGACAATGCCACTGAAGCTTTCTTT.